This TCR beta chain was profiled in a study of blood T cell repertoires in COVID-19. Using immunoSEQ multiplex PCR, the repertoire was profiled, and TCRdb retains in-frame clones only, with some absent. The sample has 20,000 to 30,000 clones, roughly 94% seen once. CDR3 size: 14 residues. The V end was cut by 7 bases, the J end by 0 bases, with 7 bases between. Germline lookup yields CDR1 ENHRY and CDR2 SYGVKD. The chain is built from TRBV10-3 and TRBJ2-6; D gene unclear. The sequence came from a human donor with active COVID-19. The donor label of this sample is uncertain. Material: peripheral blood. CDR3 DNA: TGTGCCATCAACCTCGGCTCTGGGGCCAACGTCCTGACTTTC. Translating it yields CAINLGSGANVLTF.